The 31 T cell receptor beta chains presented below share a single source sample, sequenced in a study of blood T cell repertoires in COVID-19. Repertoires were generated with immunoSEQ multiplex PCR, while TCRdb's copy carries only in-frame clones and drops some. The sample yields 200,000 to 250,000 clones, around 84% seen once. The sample comprised peripheral blood. These receptor sequences come from an elderly man with acute or convalescent COVID-19.

The chain combines TRBV7-2 with TRBJ2-7; 14 bases are shared with TRBD2. This CDR3 region has 14 residues. V trimming: 6 bases; J trimming: 7 bases; junction bases outside the gene matches: 5. CDR1 SGHTA and CDR2 FQGNSA come from the germline V gene. The CDR3 is CASRRGTSGSEQYF. The CDR3 DNA follows: TGTGCCAGCAGACGCGGGACTAGCGGGAGTGAGCAGTACTTC.

V gene TRBV6-2 or TRBV6-3 combines with J gene TRBJ1-2; TRBD1 agrees at 7 bases. V was clipped by 6 bases and J by 6 bases; unmatched bases: 13. This CDR3 spans 15 amino acids. CDR1 MNHEY and CDR2 SVGEGT come from the germline V gene. CDR3 region: CASSNRQGAVDGYTF. CDR3 DNA sequence: TGTGCCAGCAGCAACAGACAGGGAGCCGTCGATGGCTACACCTTC.

The chain employs TRBV19 and TRBJ2-1, with no clear D. Germline CDR1 and CDR2: LNHDA and SQIVND (reference sequence). This CDR3 has 12 amino acids. The V end was cut by 2 bases, the J end by 5 bases, with 4 bases between. CDR3 coding DNA: TGTGCCAGTAGTATATTCAACAATGAGCAGTTCTTC. It translates to CASSIFNNEQFF.

The V gene is TRBV27, the J gene TRBJ1-6; D call uncertain. Germline CDR1 and CDR2: MNHEY and SMNVEV (reference sequence). The V gene lost 8 bases and the J gene lost 7 bases, with 18 bases spanning the gap. The CDR3 consists of 15 residues. For the CDR3, the DNA is TGTGCCAGCTTCCCAGAGGGAAGTCCGAATTCACCCCTCCACTTT. This sequence encodes CASFPEGSPNSPLHF.

This clone was counted a few times. This rearrangement joins TRBV6-2 or TRBV6-3 to TRBJ1-1; TRBD1 might be the D (5 bases). This CDR3 has 17 residues. Germline CDR1 MNHEY, CDR2 SVGEGT. V lost 6 bases, J lost 0 bases, and 20 bases lay in between. DNA of the CDR3: TGTGCCAGCAGCAAGAGCCCTAGACAGCTGATGAACACTGAAGCTTTCTTT. It encodes CASSKSPRQLMNTEAFF.

In regard to this clone: Other DNA sequences in the same sample also yield this CDR3. CDR3 DNA sequence: TGTGCCAGCAGCTTGGACAGGGGAACTGAAGCTTTCTTT. Residues: CASSLDRGTEAFF. The chain is built from TRBV7-3 and TRBJ1-1, with TRBD1 matching over 9 bases. V shed 3 bases and J 5 bases; nucleotides not matched to a gene: 1. The CDR3 totals 13 residues. The germline V gene has CDR1 SGHTA and CDR2 FQGTGA.

This chain uses TRBV4-1 with TRBJ2-1; TRBD2 matches 9 bases. The V and J ends lost 0 bases and 10 bases, in that order; junction bases with no gene match: 13. The CDR3 runs 17 residues. CDR1 and CDR2 from the germline V gene are MGHRA and YSYEKL. CDR3 protein: CASSQDTGTSLAREQFF. The CDR3 nucleotides are TGCGCCAGCAGCCAAGACACCGGGACTAGCCTGGCTCGAGAGCAGTTCTTC.

The chain joins TRBV10-3 to TRBJ2-7; TRBD2 matches 8 bases. Germline-derived CDR1 and CDR2 are ENHRY and SYGVKD. The ends lost 6 bases at V and 7 bases at J; junction bases unmatched: 5. The CDR3 is 12 residues long. CDR3 sequence (DNA): TGTGCCATCAGCCTTAGCGGGACGGAGCAGTACTTC. Protein: CAISLSGTEQYF.

Regarding this clone: This sample also contains other DNA sequences that code for the same CDR3. J is TRBJ1-6 and V is TRBV7-8, with D uncertain. The CDR3 is 15 amino acids. Germline CDR1 SGHVS, CDR2 FQNEAQ. The V and J ends lost 2 bases and 10 bases respectively, with 15 bases between them. Here the CDR3 DNA reads TGTGCCAGCAGCTTAAGAGGGATAGCCGGCTCACCCCTCCACTTT. Protein product: CASSLRGIAGSPLHF.

V is TRBV30 and J is TRBJ2-4; D is possibly TRBD1 (5 bases). This CDR3 region has 13 residues. V was trimmed by 1 base and J by 7 bases, leaving 11 bases between them. Germline assignment: CDR1 GTSNPN and CDR2 SVGIG (reference sequence). CDR3 nucleotide sequence: TGTGCCTGGAGTGCGACAGTCGGTAACATTCAGTACTTC. As protein: CAWSATVGNIQYF.

The chain links TRBV6-2 or TRBV6-3 to TRBJ2-2; TRBD1 aligns across 7 bases. Germline CDR1 and CDR2: MNHEY and SVGEGT. V lost 6 bases to trimming and J lost 1 base; unmatched junction nucleotides: 5. The CDR3 runs 15 residues. DNA of the CDR3: TGTGCCAGCAGCCGTAACAGGGGGAACACCGGGGAGCTGTTTTTT. Protein sequence: CASSRNRGNTGELFF.

The chain is built from TRBV7-2 and TRBJ2-7; D gene unclear. Germline V gives CDR1 SGHTA, CDR2 FQGNSA. There are 13 residues in the CDR3. Trimming cost V 3 bases and J 3 bases, with 9 bases left between them. The CDR3 protein is CASSFSGIYEQYF. The CDR3 DNA follows: TGTGCCAGCAGCTTTAGTGGTATCTACGAGCAGTACTTC.

The chain employs TRBV2 and TRBJ2-2; TRBD1 aligns across 11 bases. The CDR3 sequence is 16 residues long. Germline CDR1 SNHLY, CDR2 FYNNEI. J gave up 5 bases and V 4 bases, and 6 bases lay outside the gene matches. The DNA of the CDR3 is TGTGCCAGCAGTGGAGGACAGGGGGCTGGTACCGGGGAGCTGTTTTTT. Translation: CASSGGQGAGTGELFF.

A single count supports this clone. This sequence joins TRBV4-2 and TRBJ1-6; D perhaps matches TRBD1 (5 bases). This CDR3 has 15 residues. CDR1 LGHNA and CDR2 YNFKEQ come from the germline V gene. The V end lost 1 base, the J end lost 8 bases, and 12 bases lay between the germline ends. CDR3 residues: CASSQVGGTYSPLHF. CDR3 in DNA: TGTGCCAGCAGCCAAGTCGGAGGGACGTATTCACCCCTCCACTTT.

The chain uses TRBV19 and TRBJ1-5; TRBD1 is a possible D gene (6 bases). This CDR3 spans 14 amino acids. With 3 bases removed from V and 4 bases from J, the gap between germline ends came to 10 bases. CDR1 is LNHDA and CDR2 is SQIVND in the germline V gene (reference sequence). The CDR3 sequence is CASSIRDTNQPQHF. The CDR3 DNA sequence: TGTGCCAGTAGTATTAGGGACACTAATCAGCCCCAGCATTTT.

The V and J genes are TRBV4-1 and TRBJ2-1; TRBD2 matches 10 bases. V dropped 1 base and J dropped 7; count of bases not matched to a gene: 7. Germline loops: CDR1 MGHRA, CDR2 YSYEKL. The CDR3 is 16 amino acids. The CDR3, as DNA: TGCGCCAGCAGCCAAGCCGGGACTAGCGTTTTAAATGAGCAGTTCTTC. Translating it yields CASSQAGTSVLNEQFF.

The gene calls are TRBV6-2 or TRBV6-3 and TRBJ2-7; D uncertain. V dropped 2 bases and J dropped 3 bases, with 8 bases sitting between them. The CDR3 sequence is 13 residues long. The germline V gene has CDR1 MNHEY and CDR2 SVGEGT. DNA of the CDR3: TGTGCCAGCAGTTACCCCAACAGCTACGAGCAGTACTTC. It yields the protein CASSYPNSYEQYF.

This chain joins TRBV6-5 and TRBJ2-1; 7 bases fit TRBD2. V gave up 5 bases and J gave up 8 bases; unmatched junction bases: 12. The CDR3 extends over 15 amino acids. CDR1 MNHEY and CDR2 SVGAGI come from the germline V gene. This CDR3 reads CASSPQGGGGYEQFF. The CDR3 DNA sequence: TGTGCCAGCAGTCCCCAAGGCGGGGGAGGGTATGAGCAGTTCTTC.

The chain couples TRBV7-2 to TRBJ2-3, with D uncertain. The CDR3 runs to 13 residues. Germline CDR1 and CDR2: SGHTA and FQGNSA. V was trimmed by 3 bases and J by 0 bases, leaving 4 bases between them. This chain's CDR3 is CASSFHSTDTQYF. DNA for the CDR3: TGTGCCAGCAGCTTCCATAGCACAGATACGCAGTATTTT.

There are a few counts of this clone. V is TRBV28 and J is TRBJ2-2; TRBD1 agrees at 7 bases. The germline gives CDR1 MDHEN, CDR2 SYDVKM. The CDR3 runs to 15 residues. V was clipped by 5 bases and J by 5 bases; unmatched bases: 8. CDR3 DNA: TGTGCCAGCAGTCCAACGACAGGGTGGACCGGGGAGCTGTTTTTT. This translates into CASSPTTGWTGELFF.

The V call is TRBV30, the J call TRBJ1-5; a possible D gene is TRBD1 (6 bases). Trimming took 1 base from V and 4 from J, leaving 11 bases between them. The germline V gene encodes CDR1 GTSNPN and CDR2 SVGIG (reference sequence). The CDR3 contains 14 residues. The CDR3 DNA reads TGTGCCTGGAGTGGGGACACCCTGAATCAGCCCCAGCATTTT. Amino acids: CAWSGDTLNQPQHF. The full variable domain, its missing parts supplied by reference TRBV30 and TRBJ1-5, is SQTIHQWPATLVQPVGSPLSLECTVEGTSNPNLYWYRQAAGRGLQLLFYSVGIGQISSEVPQNLSASRPQDRQFILSSKKLLLSDSGFYLCAWSGDTLNQPQHFGDGTRLSIL.

V gene TRBV27 combines with J gene TRBJ1-5, with TRBD1 as a possible D gene (6 bases). This CDR3 has 17 residues. The V and J ends lost 4 bases and 0 bases respectively, with 16 bases between them. The germline gives CDR1 MNHEY, CDR2 SMNVEV (reference sequence). CDR3 loop: CASSSAGAPISNQPQHF. CDR3 nucleotides: TGTGCCAGCAGTTCGGCAGGGGCTCCGATTAGCAATCAGCCCCAGCATTTT.

The V call is TRBV12-3 or TRBV12-4, the J call TRBJ1-2, with TRBD1 identical over 7 bases. V was pared by 7 bases and J by 4 bases, with 6 bases of the junction left unmatched. CDR3 length equals 13 residues. CDR3 sequence (DNA): TGTGCCAGCAAGGGGGCAGGGGTCTATGGCTACACCTTC. Translated: CASKGAGVYGYTF.

The chain uses TRBV6-5 and TRBJ2-2, with D tentatively TRBD2 (5 bases). Germline CDR1 MNHEY, CDR2 SVGAGI. The germline V and J ends were trimmed by 7 bases and 8 bases, with 17 bases remaining between them. The CDR3 has 14 amino acids. The CDR3, as DNA: TGTGCCAGCATGTCTCTCGGGGTCGCGGGGGAGCTGTTTTTT. This codes for CASMSLGVAGELFF.

In DNA, the CDR3 is TGCGCCAGCAGCTTGGCAGTCGGACTAGCGGGAGGGGGTCACAATGAGCAGTTCTTC. It encodes CASSLAVGLAGGGHNEQFF. The chain is built from TRBV5-1 and TRBJ2-1, with 15 positions matching TRBD2. The germline gives CDR1 SGHRS, CDR2 YFSETQ. The CDR3 has 19 residues. Trimming cost V 0 bases and J 5 bases; bases outside gene matches: 9.

This sequence joins TRBV12-3 or TRBV12-4 and TRBJ2-5; D possibly corresponds to TRBD2 (5 bases). There are 13 residues in the CDR3. V lost 7 bases, J lost 2 bases, and 11 bases lay in between. The CDR3 loop reads CASISTGQETQYF. The CDR3 DNA is TGTGCCAGCATCTCAACGGGACAAGAGACCCAGTACTTC.

The chain has TRBV24-1 and TRBJ1-2, with D perhaps matching TRBD1 (6 bases). Germline V gives CDR1 KGHDR, CDR2 SFDVKD. The CDR3 consists of 13 residues. The V gene lost 11 bases and the J gene lost 2 bases, with 14 bases spanning the gap. The CDR3: CAIRDTLNYGYTF. CDR3 sequence (DNA): TGTGCCATCCGGGACACTTTAAACTATGGCTACACCTTC.

This clone was found a few times. This chain links TRBV4-2 with TRBJ2-2; 7 positions match TRBD2. Germline V lookup: CDR1 LGHNA, CDR2 YNFKEQ. The trim removed 0 bases at V and 4 bases at J, leaving 17 bases unmatched. The CDR3 consists of 20 residues. This CDR3 reads CASSQERRSGTDLPTGELFF. The CDR3 nucleotides read TGTGCCAGCAGCCAAGAAAGGCGGAGCGGGACTGACTTACCCACCGGGGAGCTGTTTTTT.

V is TRBV6-5 and J is TRBJ2-7; 9 bases line up with TRBD1. The CDR3 totals 15 residues. With 7 bases clipped from V and 4 bases from J, the junction kept 11 bases outside the gene matches. Per the germline V gene, CDR1 is MNHEY and CDR2 is SVGAGI. CDR3 region: CASTTPGQGGYEQYF. In nucleotides, the CDR3 is TGTGCCAGCACCACACCGGGACAGGGTGGTTACGAGCAGTACTTC.

The gene calls are TRBV7-9 and TRBJ1-6; D perhaps matches TRBD1 (6 bases). The CDR3 sequence is 14 residues long. Germline lookup yields CDR1 SEHNR and CDR2 FQNEAQ (reference sequence). V shed 5 bases and J shed 4 bases, with 9 bases lying between them. CDR3 sequence reads: CASSQDSYNSPLHF. As DNA, the CDR3 is TGTGCCAGCAGCCAGGACAGTTATAATTCACCCCTCCACTTT.

The chain has TRBV7-2 and TRBJ2-3, with 10 bases matching TRBD2. With V trimmed by 2 bases and J by 4 bases, 9 bases remained unmatched. The CDR3 loop spans 17 amino acids. From germline, CDR1 is SGHTA and CDR2 FQGNSA. CDR3: CASSLLPSGSSADTQYF. CDR3 sequence (DNA): TGTGCCAGCAGCTTACTCCCTAGCGGGAGTAGCGCAGATACGCAGTATTTT.